These 18 T cell receptor beta chains were all obtained from the same sample, sequenced in a study of CD8+ T cells in alopecia areata. cDNA prepared by RNA extraction and subsequent reverse transcription served as the template for sequencing. The method was immunoSEQ multiplex PCR; TCRdb's version includes in-frame clones alone and lacks a portion of them. The profile covers 130,000 to 150,000 clones, with roughly 50% appearing a single time and approximately 7% taken by the ten largest. Sequencing was carried out using CD4+ T cells sorted from blood. The source of these receptors is a human donor with alopecia areata.

V is TRBV19 and J is TRBJ1-2; 9 bases are a match to TRBD1. Losses at the gene ends were 2 bases for V and 4 bases for J; bases not matched to a gene: 2. In germline, CDR1 is LNHDA, CDR2 SQIVND (reference sequence). The CDR3 length is 14 residues. The CDR3 DNA follows: TGTGCCAGTAGTATAACGACAGGGGGCTATGGCTACACCTTC. Protein sequence: CASSITTGGYGYTF.

This clone has only a few counts. The chain couples TRBV28 to TRBJ1-5; TRBD1 is a possible D gene (6 bases). Per the germline V gene, CDR1 is MDHEN and CDR2 is SYDVKM. CDR3 length equals 14 residues. The V and J ends lost 5 bases and 3 bases respectively, with 11 bases between them. CDR3 sequence (DNA): TGTGCCAGCAGTCTCGGACAGATCAATCAGCCCCAGCATTTT. This encodes CASSLGQINQPQHF.

The rearrangement links TRBV28 to TRBJ2-7; D not certain. V gave up 7 bases and J gave up 4 bases, with 17 bases separating them. Germline CDR1 reads MDHEN; CDR2 reads SYDVKM. This CDR3 region has 14 residues. For the CDR3, the DNA is TGTGCCAGCAAACCGACTGGGCGAATGTACGAGCAGTACTTC. Translating it yields CASKPTGRMYEQYF.

V gene TRBV29-1 combines with J gene TRBJ2-1; 11 nucleotides match TRBD2. This CDR3 is built from 16 residues. J was trimmed by 3 bases and V by 3 bases; bases with no gene match: 7. Germline assignment: CDR1 SQVTM and CDR2 ANQGSEA. The CDR3 loop is CSVERTSGPNYNEQFF. The CDR3, as DNA: TGCAGCGTTGAGAGGACTAGCGGGCCAAACTACAATGAGCAGTTCTTC.

A few counts support this clone. The V call is TRBV10-3, the J call TRBJ2-4; D gene ambiguous. The ends were cut back, 4 bases at V and 2 bases at J, with 3 bases in the middle. This CDR3 comprises 12 residues. The germline V gene encodes CDR1 ENHRY and CDR2 SYGVKD. For the CDR3, the DNA is TGTGCCATCAGTGGTTCCAAAAACATTCAGTACTTC. This translates into CAISGSKNIQYF.

This chain links TRBV29-1 with TRBJ2-1; D is undetermined. The germline gives CDR1 SQVTM, CDR2 ANQGSEA. The ends were cut back, 4 bases at V and 6 bases at J, with 13 bases in the middle. This CDR3 spans 13 amino acids. The CDR3 DNA is TGCAGCGTTGTCATGGGCTCTCTCAATGAGCAGTTCTTC. It encodes CSVVMGSLNEQFF.

This sequence joins TRBV27 and TRBJ1-1; TRBD1 might be the D (5 bases). This CDR3 comprises 14 residues. The V and J ends lost 2 bases and 10 bases respectively, with 17 bases between them. Germline CDR1 MNHEY, CDR2 SMNVEV (reference sequence). CDR3 sequence reads: CASSLQRQTVGAFF. The CDR3 DNA is TGTGCCAGCAGTTTACAGAGACAGACTGTCGGAGCTTTCTTT.

In nucleotides, the CDR3 is TGTGCCAGCAGTTCGCGACAGAGCTACTATGGCTACACCTTC. Amino acids: CASSSRQSYYGYTF. V usage is TRBV27 and J usage is TRBJ1-2; tentatively, D is TRBD1 (5 bases). The V end lost 4 bases, the J end lost 3 bases, and 12 bases lay between the germline ends. The CDR3 consists of 14 residues. CDR1 MNHEY and CDR2 SMNVEV come from the germline V gene (reference sequence).

This clone was seen more than once but under ten times. The chain has TRBV28 and TRBJ2-1, with 7 bases aligning to TRBD2. This CDR3 has 15 amino acids. Germline V CDR1 and CDR2: MDHEN, SYDVKM. The V segment lost 10 bases and the J segment 8 bases; nucleotides outside the gene matches: 17. The CDR3 DNA follows: TGTGCCACCTTCTATGGGTGGGGGGGGAGGCATGAGCAGTTCTTC. It specifies CATFYGWGGRHEQFF.

CDR3 loop: CASSSVAGEYNEQFF. The CDR3 DNA follows: TGCGCCAGCAGCTCCGTAGCGGGAGAATACAATGAGCAGTTCTTC. The chain recombines TRBV5-1 with TRBJ2-1; 9 positions agree with TRBD2. The CDR3 is made up of 15 amino acids. Germline CDR1 reads SGHRS; CDR2 reads YFSETQ. The V segment lost 3 bases and the J segment 4 bases; nucleotides outside the gene matches: 5.

The chain joins TRBV27 to TRBJ2-4; 7 positions agree with TRBD1. Germline V CDR1 and CDR2: MNHEY, SMNVEV (reference sequence). The CDR3 is 16 residues long. V shed 3 bases, J shed 1 base, and the junction held 6 bases outside the gene matches. The CDR3 protein is CASSLGRQGAKNIQYF. In DNA form, the CDR3 reads TGTGCCAGCAGTTTGGGACGACAGGGCGCCAAAAACATTCAGTACTTC.

This clone was found a few times. V gene TRBV29-1 combines with J gene TRBJ2-5; TRBD1 matches 7 bases. V lost 5 bases, J lost 5 bases, and 11 bases stayed unmatched. Germline CDR1 and CDR2: SQVTM and ANQGSEA. The CDR3 runs 14 residues. The CDR3 here is CSVSRAPRGETQYF. In DNA form, the CDR3 reads TGCAGCGTTTCTCGGGCCCCCAGGGGGGAGACCCAGTACTTC.

V is TRBV10-3 and J is TRBJ2-3; the D is unclear. Looked up from germline, CDR1 is ENHRY and CDR2 is SYGVKD. The germline V and J ends were trimmed by 10 bases and 4 bases, with 9 bases remaining between them. CDR3 length: 11 residues. The CDR3 loop reads CATTTSDTQYF. The CDR3 bases are TGTGCCACCACGACTTCAGATACGCAGTATTTT.

The chain employs TRBV4-1 and TRBJ2-1; TRBD1 is a possible D gene (5 bases). The CDR3 length is 14 residues. Germline V gene sequence: CDR1 MGHRA, CDR2 YSYEKL. The V gene lost 5 bases and the J gene lost 3 bases, with 11 bases spanning the gap. CDR3 coding DNA: TGCGCCAGCAGCTACACCGACAGCTACAATGAGCAGTTCTTC. It specifies CASSYTDSYNEQFF.

The J gene is TRBJ2-6, the V gene TRBV25-1; no firm D call. Germline-derived CDR1 and CDR2 are MGHDK and SYGVNS. This CDR3 comprises 16 residues. Trimming shortened V by 1 base and J by 0 bases, and 7 bases separated the two germline ends. CDR3 sequence (DNA): TGTGCCAGCAGTGAATGGGCTGGCTCTGGGGCCAACGTCCTGACTTTC. Residues: CASSEWAGSGANVLTF.

The CDR3 DNA reads as TGTGCCAGCAGCAGGATAAACTATGGCTACACCTTC. Translation: CASSRINYGYTF. J is TRBJ1-2 and V is TRBV11-2; D gene uncertain. This CDR3 region has 12 residues. Between the trimmed V and J ends, which lost 5 bases and 2 bases, there was a span of 6 bases. The germline CDR1 and CDR2 sequences are SGHAT and FQNNGV.

V and J are TRBV29-1 and TRBJ2-3, with D possibly matching TRBD2 (5 bases). Germline lookup yields CDR1 SQVTM and CDR2 ANQGSEA. The CDR3 loop spans 12 amino acids. V was cut by 8 bases and J by 4 bases, with 13 bases left in between. The CDR3: CSLTKAADTQYF. The DNA of the CDR3 is TGCAGCCTTACCAAAGCGGCAGATACGCAGTATTTT.

The rearrangement links TRBV7-2 to TRBJ1-5, with D perhaps matching TRBD1 (5 bases). Per germline, CDR1 SGHTA and CDR2 FQGNSA. This CDR3 is built from 13 residues. Trimming pared 3 bases from V and 7 bases from J, leaving 10 bases between. The CDR3 region is CASSFTGRQPQHF. Here the CDR3 DNA reads TGTGCCAGCAGCTTTACAGGAAGGCAGCCCCAGCATTTT.